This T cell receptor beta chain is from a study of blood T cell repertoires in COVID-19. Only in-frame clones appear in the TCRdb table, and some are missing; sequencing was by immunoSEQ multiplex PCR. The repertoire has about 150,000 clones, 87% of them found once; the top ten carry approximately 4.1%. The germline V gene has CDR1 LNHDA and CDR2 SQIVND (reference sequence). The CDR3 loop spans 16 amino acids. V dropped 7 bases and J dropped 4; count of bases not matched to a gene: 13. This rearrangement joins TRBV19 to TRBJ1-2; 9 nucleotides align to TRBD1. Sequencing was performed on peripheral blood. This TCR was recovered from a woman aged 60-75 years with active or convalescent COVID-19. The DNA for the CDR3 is TGTGCCAGTACTCAAAATCCCGGGACAGGGACCTATGGCTACACCTTC. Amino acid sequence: CASTQNPGTGTYGYTF. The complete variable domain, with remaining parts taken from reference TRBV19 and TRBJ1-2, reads DGGITQSPKYLFRKEGQNVTLSCEQNLNHDAMYWYRQDPGQGLRLIYYSQIVNDFQKGDIAEGYSVSREKKESFPLTVTSAQKNPTAFYLCASTQNPGTGTYGYTFGSGTRLTVV.